The 2 T cell receptor beta chains listed next were all sequenced from one sample in a study of cytomegalovirus exposure and HLA in healthy donors. PCR used 60 Vbeta primers and 13 Jbeta primers. Libraries were prepared by immunoSEQ multiplex PCR; TCRdb keeps only in-frame clonotypes and omits some of them. The data hold over 85,000 clones, with 75% to 85% observed a single time. Sequenced input: PBMCs. The receptors were sampled from a woman aged 40 to 50 in good health and CMV-seronegative.

The chain has TRBV7-3 and TRBJ2-3; TRBD1 is a possible D gene (5 bases). The CDR3 is 16 amino acids. The V end was cut by 0 bases, the J end by 2 bases, with 12 bases between. Germline V gene sequence: CDR1 SGHTA, CDR2 FQGTGA. The CDR3 loop is CASSLTGRQTTDTQYF. The CDR3 bases are TGTGCCAGCAGCTTAACTGGACGACAGACCACAGATACGCAGTATTTT.

J is TRBJ2-7 and V is TRBV27; 8 bases align to TRBD2. This CDR3 has 16 residues. Germline CDR1 and CDR2: MNHEY and SMNVEV (reference sequence). The V gene end was trimmed by 2 bases and the J gene end by 1 base; junction bases not matched to a gene: 7. The CDR3 loop is CASSLTGGTRSYEQYF. CDR3 DNA sequence: TGTGCCAGCAGTTTAACGGGAGGGACTAGGTCCTACGAGCAGTACTTC.